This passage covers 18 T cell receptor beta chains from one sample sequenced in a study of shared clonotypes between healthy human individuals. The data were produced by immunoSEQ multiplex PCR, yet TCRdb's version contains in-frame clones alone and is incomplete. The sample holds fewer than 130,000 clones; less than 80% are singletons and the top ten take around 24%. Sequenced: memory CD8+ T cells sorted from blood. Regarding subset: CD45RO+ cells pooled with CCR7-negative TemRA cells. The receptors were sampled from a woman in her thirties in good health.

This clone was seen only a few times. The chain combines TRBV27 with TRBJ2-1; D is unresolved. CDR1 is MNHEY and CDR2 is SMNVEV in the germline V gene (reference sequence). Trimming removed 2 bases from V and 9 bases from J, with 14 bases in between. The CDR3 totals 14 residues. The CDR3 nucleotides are TGTGCCAGCAGTTTAACTCCCCCGCGAGGTGAGCAGTTCTTC. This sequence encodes CASSLTPPRGEQFF.

The DNA for the CDR3 is TGCGCCAGCAGCAAGCGGGAGGGCCCTCATACGCAGTATTTT. Protein sequence: CASSKREGPHTQYF. V is TRBV4-1 and J is TRBJ2-3, with 10 bases aligning to TRBD2. Per the germline V gene, CDR1 is MGHRA and CDR2 is YSYEKL. The CDR3 sequence is 14 residues long. Unmatched junction bases numbered 6, after V lost 5 bases and J lost 7 bases.

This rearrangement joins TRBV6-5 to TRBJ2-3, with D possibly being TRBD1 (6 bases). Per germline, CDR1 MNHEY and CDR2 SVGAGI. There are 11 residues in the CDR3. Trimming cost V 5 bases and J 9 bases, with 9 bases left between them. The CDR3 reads CASSQGKTQYF. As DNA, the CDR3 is TGTGCCAGCAGTCAGGGGAAGACGCAGTATTTT.

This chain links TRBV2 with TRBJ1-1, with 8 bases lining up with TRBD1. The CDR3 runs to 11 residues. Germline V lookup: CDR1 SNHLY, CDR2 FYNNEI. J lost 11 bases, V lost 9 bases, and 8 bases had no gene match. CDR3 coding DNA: TGTGCCAGGACAGGGGTTCGGGGGGCTTTCTTT. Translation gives CARTGVRGAFF.

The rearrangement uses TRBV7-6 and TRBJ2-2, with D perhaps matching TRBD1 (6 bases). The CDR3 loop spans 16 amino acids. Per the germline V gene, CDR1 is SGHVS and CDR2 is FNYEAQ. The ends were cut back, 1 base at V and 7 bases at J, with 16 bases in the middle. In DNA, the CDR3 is TGTGCCAGCAGCTTAGAGTCACAGGGCTACTTCGGGGAGCTGTTTTTT. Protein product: CASSLESQGYFGELFF.

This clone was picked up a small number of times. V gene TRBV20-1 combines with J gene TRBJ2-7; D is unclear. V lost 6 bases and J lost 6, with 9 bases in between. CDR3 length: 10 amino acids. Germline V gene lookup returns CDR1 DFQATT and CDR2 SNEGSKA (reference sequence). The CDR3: CSAWAGEQYF. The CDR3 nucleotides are TGCAGTGCCTGGGCCGGCGAGCAGTACTTC.

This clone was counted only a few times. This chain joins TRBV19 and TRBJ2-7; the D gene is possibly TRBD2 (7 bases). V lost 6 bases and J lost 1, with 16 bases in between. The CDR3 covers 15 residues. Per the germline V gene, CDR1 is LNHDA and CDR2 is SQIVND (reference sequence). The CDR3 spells CASSPMGGTSYEQYF. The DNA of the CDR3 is TGTGCCAGTAGCCCCATGGGAGGGACATCCTACGAGCAGTACTTC.

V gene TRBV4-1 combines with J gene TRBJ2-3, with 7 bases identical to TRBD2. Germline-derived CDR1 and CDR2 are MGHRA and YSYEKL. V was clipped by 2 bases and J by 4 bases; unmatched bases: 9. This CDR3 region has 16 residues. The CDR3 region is CASSQFFAGESDTQYF. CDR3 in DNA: TGCGCCAGCAGCCAATTCTTTGCGGGAGAGTCAGATACGCAGTATTTT.

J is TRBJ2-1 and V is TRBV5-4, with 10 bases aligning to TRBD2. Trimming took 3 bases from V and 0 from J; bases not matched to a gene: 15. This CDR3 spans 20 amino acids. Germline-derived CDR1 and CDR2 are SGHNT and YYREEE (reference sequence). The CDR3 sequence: CASSSWAWTSGQSSYNEQFF. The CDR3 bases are TGTGCCAGCAGCTCTTGGGCATGGACTAGCGGACAGAGCTCCTACAATGAGCAGTTCTTC. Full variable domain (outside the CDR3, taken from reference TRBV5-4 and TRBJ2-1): ETGVTQSPTHLIKTRGQQVTLRCSSQSGHNTVSWYQQALGQGPQFIFQYYREEENGRGNFPPRFSGLQFPNYSSELNVNALELDDSALYLCASSSWAWTSGQSSYNEQFFGPGTRLTVL.

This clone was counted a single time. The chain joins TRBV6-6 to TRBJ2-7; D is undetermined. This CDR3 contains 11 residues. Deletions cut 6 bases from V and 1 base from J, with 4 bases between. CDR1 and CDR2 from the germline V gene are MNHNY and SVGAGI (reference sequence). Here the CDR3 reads CASRDSYEQYF. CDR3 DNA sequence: TGTGCCAGCAGGGATTCCTACGAGCAGTACTTC.

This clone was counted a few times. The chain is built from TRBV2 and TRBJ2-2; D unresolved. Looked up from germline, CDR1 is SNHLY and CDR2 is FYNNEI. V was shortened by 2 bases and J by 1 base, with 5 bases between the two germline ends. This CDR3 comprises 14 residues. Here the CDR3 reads CASSETLNTGELFF. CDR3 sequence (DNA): TGTGCCAGCAGTGAAACCTTGAACACCGGGGAGCTGTTTTTT. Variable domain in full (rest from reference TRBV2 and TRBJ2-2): EPEVTQTPSHQVTQMGQEVILRCVPISNHLYFYWYRQILGQKVEFLVSFYNNEISEKSEIFDDQFSVERPDGSNFTLKIRSTKLEDSAMYFCASSETLNTGELFFGEGSRLTVL.

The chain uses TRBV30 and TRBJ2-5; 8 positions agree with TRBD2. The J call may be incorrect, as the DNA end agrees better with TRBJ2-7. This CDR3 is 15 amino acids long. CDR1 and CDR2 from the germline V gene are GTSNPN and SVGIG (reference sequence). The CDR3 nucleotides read TGTGCCTGGAGTGTTGGGTCAGCGGGAGTCGTCGAGCAGTACTTC. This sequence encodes CAWSVGSAGVVEQYF.

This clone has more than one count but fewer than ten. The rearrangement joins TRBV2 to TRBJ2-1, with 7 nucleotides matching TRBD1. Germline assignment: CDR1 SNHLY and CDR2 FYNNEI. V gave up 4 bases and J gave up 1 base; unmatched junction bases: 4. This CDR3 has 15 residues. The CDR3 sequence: CASSAGQTSYNEQFF. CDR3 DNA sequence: TGTGCCAGCAGTGCGGGACAGACGTCCTACAATGAGCAGTTCTTC.

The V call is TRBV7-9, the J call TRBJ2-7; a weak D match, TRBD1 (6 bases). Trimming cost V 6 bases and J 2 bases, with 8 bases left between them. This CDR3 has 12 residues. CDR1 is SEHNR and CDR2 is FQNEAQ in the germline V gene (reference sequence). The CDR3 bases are TGTGCCAGCAGGCAGGGGACCTACGAGCAGTACTTC. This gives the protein CASRQGTYEQYF.

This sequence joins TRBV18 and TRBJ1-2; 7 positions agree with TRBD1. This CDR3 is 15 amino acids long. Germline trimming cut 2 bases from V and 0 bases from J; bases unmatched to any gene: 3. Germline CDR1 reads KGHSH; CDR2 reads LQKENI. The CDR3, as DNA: TGTGCCAGCTCACCAGACAGGGAAGCTAACTATGGCTACACCTTC. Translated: CASSPDREANYGYTF.

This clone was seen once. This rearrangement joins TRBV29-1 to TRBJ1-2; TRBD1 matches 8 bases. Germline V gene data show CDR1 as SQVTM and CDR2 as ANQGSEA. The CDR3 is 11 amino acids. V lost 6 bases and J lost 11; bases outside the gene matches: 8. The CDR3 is CSVELDRGYTF. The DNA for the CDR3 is TGCAGCGTCGAACTTGACAGGGGATACACCTTC.

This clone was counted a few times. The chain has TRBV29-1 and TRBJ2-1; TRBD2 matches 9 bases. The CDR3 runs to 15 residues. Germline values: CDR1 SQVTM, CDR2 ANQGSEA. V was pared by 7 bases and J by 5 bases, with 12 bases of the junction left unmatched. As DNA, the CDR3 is TGCAGCGCCAGATCTTTAGCGGGAGTGAACAATGAGCAGTTCTTC. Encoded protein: CSARSLAGVNNEQFF.

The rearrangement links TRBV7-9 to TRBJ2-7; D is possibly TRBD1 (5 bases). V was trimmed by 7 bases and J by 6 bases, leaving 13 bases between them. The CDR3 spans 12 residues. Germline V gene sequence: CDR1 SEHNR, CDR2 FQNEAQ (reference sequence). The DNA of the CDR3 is TGTGCCAGCAATCCGGGTAGGGGCGAGCAGTACTTC. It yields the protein CASNPGRGEQYF.